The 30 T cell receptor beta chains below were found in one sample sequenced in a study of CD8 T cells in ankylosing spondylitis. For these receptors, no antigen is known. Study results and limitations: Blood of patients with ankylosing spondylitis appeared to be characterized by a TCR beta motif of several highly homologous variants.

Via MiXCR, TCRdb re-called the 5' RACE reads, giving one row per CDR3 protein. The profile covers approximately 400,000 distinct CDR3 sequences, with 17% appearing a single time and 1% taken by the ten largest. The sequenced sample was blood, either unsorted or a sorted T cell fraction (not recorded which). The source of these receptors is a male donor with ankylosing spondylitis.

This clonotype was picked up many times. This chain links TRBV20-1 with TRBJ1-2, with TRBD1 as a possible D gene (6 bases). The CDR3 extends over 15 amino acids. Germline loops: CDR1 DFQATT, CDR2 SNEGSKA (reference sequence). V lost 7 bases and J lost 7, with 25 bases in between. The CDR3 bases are TGCAGTGTCCCCCCCGGGGGGGGGCAACGGGGTGGCTACACCTTC. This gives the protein CSVPPGGGQRGGYTF.

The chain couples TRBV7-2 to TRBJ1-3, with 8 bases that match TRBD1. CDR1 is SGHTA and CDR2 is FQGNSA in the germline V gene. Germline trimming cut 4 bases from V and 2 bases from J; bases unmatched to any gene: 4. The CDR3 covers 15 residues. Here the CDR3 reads CASSSPGQAGNTIYF. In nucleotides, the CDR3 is TGTGCCAGCAGCTCACCGGGACAGGCTGGAAACACCATATATTTT.

The CDR3 loop reads CASSIQGSNQPQHF. CDR3 in DNA: TGTGCCAGCAGCATACAGGGTAGCAATCAGCCCCAGCATTTT. The chain uses TRBV6-2 or TRBV6-3 and TRBJ1-5, with a tentative D call TRBD1 (6 bases). CDR3 length: 14 amino acids. Trimming left V 6 bases short and J 0 bases short, with 9 bases between. Germline CDR1 MNHEY, CDR2 SVGEGT.

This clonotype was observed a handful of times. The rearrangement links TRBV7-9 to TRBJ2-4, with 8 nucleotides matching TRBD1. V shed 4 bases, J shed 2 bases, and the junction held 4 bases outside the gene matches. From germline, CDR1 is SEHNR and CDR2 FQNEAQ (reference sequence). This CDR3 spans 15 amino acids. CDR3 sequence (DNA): TGTGCCAGCAGCTGGACAGGGCCCTCCAAAAACATTCAGTACTTC. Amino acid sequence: CASSWTGPSKNIQYF.

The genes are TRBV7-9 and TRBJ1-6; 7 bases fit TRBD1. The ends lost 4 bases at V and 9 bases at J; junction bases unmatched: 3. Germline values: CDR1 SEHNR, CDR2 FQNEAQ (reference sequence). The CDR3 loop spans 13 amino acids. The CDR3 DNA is TGTGCCAGCAGCTCGACAGGGAGTTCACCCCTCCACTTT. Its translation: CASSSTGSSPLHF.

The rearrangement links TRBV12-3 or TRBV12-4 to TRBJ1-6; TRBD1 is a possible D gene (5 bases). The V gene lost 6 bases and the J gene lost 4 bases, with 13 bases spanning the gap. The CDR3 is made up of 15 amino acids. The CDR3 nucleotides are TGTGCCAGCAGGGGCTCAGGGCAGTATAATTCACCCCTCCACTTT. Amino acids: CASRGSGQYNSPLHF.

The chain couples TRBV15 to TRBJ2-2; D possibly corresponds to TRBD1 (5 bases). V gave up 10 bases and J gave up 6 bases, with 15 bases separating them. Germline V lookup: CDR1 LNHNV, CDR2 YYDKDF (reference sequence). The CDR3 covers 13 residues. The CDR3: CARPQGPPGELFF. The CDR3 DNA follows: TGTGCCAGACCCCAGGGCCCTCCCGGGGAGCTGTTTTTT.

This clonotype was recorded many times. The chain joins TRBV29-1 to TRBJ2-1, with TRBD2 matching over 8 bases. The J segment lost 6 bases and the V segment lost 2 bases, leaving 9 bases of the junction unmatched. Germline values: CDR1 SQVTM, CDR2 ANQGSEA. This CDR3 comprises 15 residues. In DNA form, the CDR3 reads TGCAGCGTTGAACCCCCAGCGGGAGTGGCCAATGAGCAGTTCTTC. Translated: CSVEPPAGVANEQFF.

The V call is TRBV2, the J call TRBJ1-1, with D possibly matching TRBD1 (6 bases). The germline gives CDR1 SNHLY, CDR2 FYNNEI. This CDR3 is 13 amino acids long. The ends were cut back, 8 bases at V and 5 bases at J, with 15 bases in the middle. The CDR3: CASYRVGVTEAFF. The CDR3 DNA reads TGTGCCAGCTACAGGGTGGGGGTGACTGAAGCTTTCTTT.

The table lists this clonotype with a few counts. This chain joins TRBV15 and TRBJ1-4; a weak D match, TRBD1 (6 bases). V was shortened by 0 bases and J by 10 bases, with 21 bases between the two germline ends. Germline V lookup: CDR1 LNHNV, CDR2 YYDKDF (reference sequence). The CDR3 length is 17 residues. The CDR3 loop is CATSRDEGADSRLKLFF. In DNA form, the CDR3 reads TGTGCCACCAGCAGAGATGAAGGTGCGGACAGCCGATTAAAACTGTTTTTT.

The CDR3 protein is CASSLQPPGLASTGELFF. The DNA of the CDR3 is TGTGCCAGCAGTTTACAACCCCCGGGACTAGCGAGCACCGGGGAGCTGTTTTTT. V gene TRBV6-2 or TRBV6-3 combines with J gene TRBJ2-2; TRBD2 matches 10 bases. The ends lost 4 bases at V and 4 bases at J; junction bases unmatched: 12. This CDR3 contains 18 residues. Germline CDR1 MNHEY, CDR2 SVGEGT.

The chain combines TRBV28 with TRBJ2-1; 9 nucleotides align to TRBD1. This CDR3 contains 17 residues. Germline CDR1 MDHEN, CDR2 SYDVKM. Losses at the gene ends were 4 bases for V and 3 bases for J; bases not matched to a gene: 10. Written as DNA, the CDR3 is TGTGCCAGCAGTTATCTAACAGGGGGCGCCTTCTACAATGAGCAGTTCTTC. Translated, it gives CASSYLTGGAFYNEQFF. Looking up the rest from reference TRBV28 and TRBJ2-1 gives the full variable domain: DVKVTQSSRYLVKRTGEKVFLECVQDMDHENMFWYRQDPGLGLRLIYFSYDVKMKEKGDIPEGYSVSREKKERFSLILESASTNQTSMYLCASSYLTGGAFYNEQFFGPGTRLTVL.

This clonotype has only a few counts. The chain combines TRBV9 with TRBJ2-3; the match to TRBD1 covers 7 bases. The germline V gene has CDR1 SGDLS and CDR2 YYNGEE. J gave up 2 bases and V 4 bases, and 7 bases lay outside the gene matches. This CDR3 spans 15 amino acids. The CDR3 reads CASSPGDRVTDTQYF. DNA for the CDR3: TGTGCCAGCAGCCCTGGGGACAGAGTCACAGATACGCAGTATTTT.

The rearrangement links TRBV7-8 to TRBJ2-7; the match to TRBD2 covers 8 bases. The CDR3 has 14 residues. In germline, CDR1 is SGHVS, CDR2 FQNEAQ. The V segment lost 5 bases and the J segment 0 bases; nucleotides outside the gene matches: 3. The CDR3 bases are TGTGCCAGCAGCACCAGCGGGAGCTCCTACGAGCAGTACTTC. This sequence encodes CASSTSGSSYEQYF.

The CDR3 loop is CASSQGGFRETQYF. For the CDR3, the DNA is TGCGCCAGCAGTCAGGGGGGGTTCAGGGAGACCCAGTACTTC. The chain is built from TRBV10-2 and TRBJ2-5, with D perhaps assigned TRBD1 or TRBD2 (7 bases each). Germline CDR1 reads WSHSY; CDR2 reads SAAADI. V was clipped by 5 bases and J by 5 bases, with 15 bases between them. This CDR3 spans 14 amino acids.

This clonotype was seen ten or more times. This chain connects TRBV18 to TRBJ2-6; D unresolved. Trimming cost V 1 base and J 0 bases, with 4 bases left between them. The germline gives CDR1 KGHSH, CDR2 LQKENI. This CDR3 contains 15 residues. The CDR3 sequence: CASSPRTSGANVLTF. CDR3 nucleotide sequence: TGTGCCAGCTCACCACGGACCTCTGGGGCCAACGTCCTGACTTTC.

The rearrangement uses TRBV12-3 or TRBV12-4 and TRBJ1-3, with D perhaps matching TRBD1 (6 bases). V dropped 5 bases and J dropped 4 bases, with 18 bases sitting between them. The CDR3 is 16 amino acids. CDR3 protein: CASSPTYKGVGNTIYF. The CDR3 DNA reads TGTGCCAGCAGTCCTACGTATAAGGGGGTCGGAAACACCATATATTTT.

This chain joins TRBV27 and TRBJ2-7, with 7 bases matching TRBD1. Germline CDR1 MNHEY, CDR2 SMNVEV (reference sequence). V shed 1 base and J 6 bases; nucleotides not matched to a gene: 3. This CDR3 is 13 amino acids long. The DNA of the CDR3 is TGTGCCAGCAGTTTATTCGAGGGGGCCGAGCAGTACTTC. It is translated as CASSLFEGAEQYF.

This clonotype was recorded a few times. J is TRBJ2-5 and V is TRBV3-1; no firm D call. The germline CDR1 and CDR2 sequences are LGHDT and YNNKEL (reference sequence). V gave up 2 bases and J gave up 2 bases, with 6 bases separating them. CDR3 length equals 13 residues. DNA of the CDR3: TGTGCCAGCAGCCAAAGCAGTCAAGAGACCCAGTACTTC. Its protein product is CASSQSSQETQYF.

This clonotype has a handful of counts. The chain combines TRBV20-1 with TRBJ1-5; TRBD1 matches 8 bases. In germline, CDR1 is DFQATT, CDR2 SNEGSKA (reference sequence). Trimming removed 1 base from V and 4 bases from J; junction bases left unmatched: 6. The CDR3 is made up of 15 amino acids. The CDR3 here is CSARVGQDPNQPQHF. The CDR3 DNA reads TGCAGTGCTAGAGTGGGACAGGACCCGAATCAGCCCCAGCATTTT.

The DNA of the CDR3 is TGTGCCAGCAGCCTTGACAGGGATAAGGGAAAACTGTTTTTT. It encodes CASSLDRDKGKLFF. The chain combines TRBV6-1 with TRBJ1-4, with TRBD1 matching over 7 bases. This CDR3 comprises 14 residues. Trimming removed 6 bases from V and 10 bases from J; junction bases left unmatched: 11. Germline V gene lookup returns CDR1 MNHNS and CDR2 SASEGT.

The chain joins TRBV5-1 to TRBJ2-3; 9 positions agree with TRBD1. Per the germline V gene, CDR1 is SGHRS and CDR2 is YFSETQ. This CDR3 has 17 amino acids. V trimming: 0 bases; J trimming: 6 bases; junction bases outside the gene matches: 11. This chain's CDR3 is CASSLATGGIVGDTQYF. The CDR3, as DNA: TGCGCCAGCAGCTTGGCTACAGGGGGCATTGTCGGGGATACGCAGTATTTT.

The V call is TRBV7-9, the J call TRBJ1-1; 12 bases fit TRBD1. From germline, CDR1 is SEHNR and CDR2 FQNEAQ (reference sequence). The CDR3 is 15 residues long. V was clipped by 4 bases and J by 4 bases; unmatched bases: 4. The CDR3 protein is CASSSGTGGSTEAFF. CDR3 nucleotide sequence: TGTGCCAGCAGCTCCGGGACAGGGGGCTCCACTGAAGCTTTCTTT. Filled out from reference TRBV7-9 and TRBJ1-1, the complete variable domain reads DTGVSQNPRHKITKRGQNVTFRCDPISEHNRLYWYRQTLGQGPEFLTYFQNEAQLEKSRLLSDRFSAERPKGSFSTLEIQRTEQGDSAMYLCASSSGTGGSTEAFFGQGTRLTVV.

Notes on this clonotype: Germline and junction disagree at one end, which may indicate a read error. CDR3: CASSHLRVGRSYGQYF. Here the CDR3 DNA reads TGTGCCAGCAGCCACCTTAGGGTTGGCAGGTCCTACGGGCAGTACTTC. The V call is TRBV11-2, the J call TRBJ2-7; the D is unclear. This CDR3 is built from 16 residues. Germline V lookup: CDR1 SGHAT, CDR2 FQNNGV.

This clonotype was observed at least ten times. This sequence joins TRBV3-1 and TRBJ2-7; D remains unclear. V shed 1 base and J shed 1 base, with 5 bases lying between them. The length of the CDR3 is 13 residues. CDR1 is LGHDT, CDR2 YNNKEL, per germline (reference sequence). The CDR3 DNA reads TGTGCCAGCAGCCAAGCTCGTTCCTACGAGCAGTACTTC. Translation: CASSQARSYEQYF.

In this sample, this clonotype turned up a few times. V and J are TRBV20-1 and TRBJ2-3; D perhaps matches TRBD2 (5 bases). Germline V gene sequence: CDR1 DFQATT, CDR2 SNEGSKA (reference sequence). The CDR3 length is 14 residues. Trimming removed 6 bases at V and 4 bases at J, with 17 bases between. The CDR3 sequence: CSAPNPLGSDTQYF. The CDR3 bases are TGCAGTGCCCCCAACCCACTAGGGTCAGATACGCAGTATTTT.

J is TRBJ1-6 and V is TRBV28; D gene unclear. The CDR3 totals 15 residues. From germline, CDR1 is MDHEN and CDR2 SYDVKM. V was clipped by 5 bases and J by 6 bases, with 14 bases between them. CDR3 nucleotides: TGTGCCAGCAGTCCCCCACTGTCCCTTAATTCACCCCTCCACTTT. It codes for CASSPPLSLNSPLHF. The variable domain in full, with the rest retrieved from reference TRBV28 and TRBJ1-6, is DVKVTQSSRYLVKRTGEKVFLECVQDMDHENMFWYRQDPGLGLRLIYFSYDVKMKEKGDIPEGYSVSREKKERFSLILESASTNQTSMYLCASSPPLSLNSPLHFGNGTRLTVT.

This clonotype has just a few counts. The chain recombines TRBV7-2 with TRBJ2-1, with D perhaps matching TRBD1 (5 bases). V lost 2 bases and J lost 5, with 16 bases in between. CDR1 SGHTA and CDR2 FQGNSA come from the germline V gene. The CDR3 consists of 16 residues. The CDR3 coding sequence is TGTGCCAGCAGCTTACGTGCCAGGGATCTGAACAATGAGCAGTTCTTC. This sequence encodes CASSLRARDLNNEQFF.

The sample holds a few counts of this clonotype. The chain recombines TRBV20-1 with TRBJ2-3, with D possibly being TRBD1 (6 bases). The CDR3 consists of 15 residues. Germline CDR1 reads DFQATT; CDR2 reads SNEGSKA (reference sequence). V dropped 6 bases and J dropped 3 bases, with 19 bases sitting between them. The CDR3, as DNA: TGCAGTGCGAGCGACAGGAGAGGGGCTACAGATACGCAGTATTTT. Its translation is CSASDRRGATDTQYF.

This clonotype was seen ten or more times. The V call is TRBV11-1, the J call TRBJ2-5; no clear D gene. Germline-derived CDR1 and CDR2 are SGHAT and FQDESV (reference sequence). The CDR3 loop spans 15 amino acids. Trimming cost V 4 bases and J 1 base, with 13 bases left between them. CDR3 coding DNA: TGTGCCAGCAGCTCACGTACAGTGGGCCAAGAGACCCAGTACTTC. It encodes CASSSRTVGQETQYF.